The sequence of this T cell receptor beta chain was determined in a study of blood T cell repertoires in COVID-19 (dated by TCRdb to the early 2020s). The study in broad terms: Samples from collaborators originated in the United States, Italy and Spain and spanned both the acute and convalescent phases of COVID-19. The prospective study material was composed of cDNA or gDNA derived from T cells, B-cell-depleted T cells, or PBMCs. Subjects who had been exposed to COVID-19, were actively infected with it, or had recovered from it provided the deeply sampled blood TCRbeta repertoires that made up the dataset. The repertoires were made available in a free public database intended to serve as a resource for research on the immune response to SARS-CoV-2. The samples were drawn from the first 160 participants of the ongoing ImmuneRACE study and from 950 to 1,500 subjects provided by 6 global collaborators. A de-identified subject ID, COVID-19 status, age in years and sex were almost always included in the sample metadata. HLA class I and class II types, where available, came from metadata supplied by the sample provider rather than from assay-based typing. The paper's findings and limits, for the study overall: Clinical and demographic metadata were provided uncurated, with the amount varying by source and participant.

Turning to this clone: The antigen it binds to is not known. No base-level quality is on record; no much larger clone is a single base apart.

One collaborating source in Seattle enrolled patients while the patients were actively infected and followed the patients over time throughout the course of disease. Whole blood was collected in K2EDTA tubes by collaborating institutions according to the institutions' own protocols. For TCRbeta analysis, collaborators shipped samples as frozen whole blood, isolated PBMCs, or DNA extracted from either of those sample types. TCRbeta CDR3 regions were amplified from genomic DNA by means of the immunoSEQ Assay, a bias-controlled multiplex PCR. The published analysis was carried out like this. Within the assay, amplification of reference gene primers was used to estimate how many nucleated cells each sample contained. To quantify the absolute abundance of each unique TCRbeta CDR3 rearrangement, sequence reads were collapsed and filtered. For each sample, productive Simpson clonality was calculated as the square root of Simpson's diversity index across productive rearrangements. The immuneACCESS repertoire file appears here via TCRdb, limited to in-frame rearrangements. These files lack a portion of the clones; in checked studies, under half of the deficit traces to unresolved V genes, and the cause of the others is not known. That table gives V, J and clone size, and the DNA gave D and trimming. The sample yields 150,000 or so clones; roughly 83% were counted once. The ten largest clones take up about 12% of the sample.

This TCR was sampled from a woman aged 55-70 years with COVID-19, enrolled during active disease. The sequenced sample was peripheral blood.

The sequence in DNA is TGTGCCAGCCAAGAAGGGCAGGGGTGGCAGACCCAGTACTTC. The resulting protein is CASQEGQGWQTQYF. The sequence is built from TRBV27 and TRBJ2-5; the D segment could be TRBD1, given 6 matching bases. V is clipped by 8 bases and J by 6 bases, and the sequence between their germline boundaries is 19 bases long. Based on the germline V gene (reference sequence), the CDR1 and CDR2 sequences are MNHEY and SMNVEV. The CDR3 covers 14 residues, taking in both the cysteine and the phenylalanine. The retained sequence is limited to the CDR3, 42 bases, with the frame set at the first base.